Detailed here is one TCR beta chain. Its target is not known. This sample was taken from a study of T cells in Graves' hyperthyroidism and ophthalmopathy. Study at large: Peripheral blood was drawn at first diagnosis, prior to all treatment.

Study observations and caveats: Among thyroid clonotypes expanded above 0.001, most also appeared in blood. Researchers report that a 13 V-J model separated ophthalmopathy from stable hyperthyroidism.

Per the germline V gene, CDR1 is SGHTA and CDR2 is FQGNSA. The germline V and J ends were trimmed by 1 base and 0 bases, with 9 bases remaining between them. The CDR3 spans 15 residues. Amplification of TCR beta CDR3 regions was performed using RNA transcripts as template. HTBI primers were used for first-round RT-PCR of the TCR CDR3. TCRdb reanalysed the multiplex PCR reads using MiXCR and keeps one entry per CDR3 protein. Of approximately 870,000 distinct CDR3 sequences listed, roughly 40% were seen once; the top ten hold over 8%. Sequences were obtained from blood. The gene calls are TRBV7-2 and TRBJ1-1; no firm D call. This receptor was obtained from a man aged 18 to 29 with Graves' hyperthyroidism. The CDR3 here is CASSLVTSLNTEAFF. The CDR3 DNA reads as TGTGCCAGCAGCTTAGTGACCTCTTTGAACACTGAAGCTTTCTTT.